Detailed here is one TCR beta chain. As yet, its antigen is unknown. The data stem from a study of T cell responses to AZD1222 COVID-19 vaccine. This table comes from immunoSEQ multiplex PCR, and its TCRdb copy is limited to in-frame clones, with some not included. The sample consists of around 130,000 clones, roughly 86% of them appearing once. Study-wide points: Receipt of two AZD1222 doses was followed by a rise in Spike-specific TCR breadth and depth. The donor cohort was predominantly white British with a female majority, and clonal diversity may have been underestimated. Repertoires were collected only later (after the peak T cell response had occurred). Targeting of unmutated variant regions was reportedly seen in nearly half of spike-specific TCRs.

The CDR3 sequence is 13 residues long. CDR1 and CDR2 (germline): SNHLY, FYNNEI. Germline trimming cut 5 bases from V and 4 bases from J; bases unmatched to any gene: 1. The rearrangement links TRBV2 to TRBJ1-5; 8 bases map to TRBD1. Sequencing was performed on peripheral blood, taken 28 days after the second AZD1222 dose. The clonotype originates from an adult who received the AZD1222 COVID-19 vaccine. DNA of the CDR3: TGTGCCAGCAGTTGGACAGGGAATCAGCCCCAGCATTTT. Amino acid sequence: CASSWTGNQPQHF.